One TCR beta chain is described in this entry. The data derive from a study of blood T cells in healthy people across ages. The second PCR ran 7 to 11 cycles with a sample-barcoded 5' primer and J-beta primers. Using its own MiXCR run on the 5' RACE reads, TCRdb lists one record per CDR3 protein. Of hundreds of thousands of distinct CDR3 sequences listed, 44% are singletons. Trimming pared 0 bases from V and 3 bases from J, leaving 6 bases between. This CDR3 region has 13 residues. Germline V lookup: CDR1 SGDLS, CDR2 YYNGEE. Sequencing was done on a sample of blood. The receptor's source is a man aged 55-75 years in good health. J is TRBJ1-1 and V is TRBV9, with D unclear. CDR3 coding DNA: TGTGCCAGCAGCGTAGCTCCTGACACTGAAGCTTTCTTT. Translated, it gives CASSVAPDTEAFF.